The next 19 T cell receptor beta chains were all read from a single sample in a study of cytomegalovirus exposure and HLA in healthy donors. The PCR employed 60 Vbeta primers together with 13 Jbeta primers. Produced via immunoSEQ multiplex PCR; TCRdb's table is partial and in-frame only. The sample shows some 200,000 clones, 60% to 85% of them seen only once. Sequenced input: PBMCs. Receptors originate from a girl aged 10 to 17 in good health and CMV-seropositive.

This clone turned up a few times. This rearrangement joins TRBV6-1 to TRBJ1-5, with TRBD1 as a possible D gene (6 bases). The CDR3 is 15 amino acids. Germline V gene lookup returns CDR1 MNHNS and CDR2 SASEGT. Trimming stripped 1 base from V and 6 bases from J, with 13 bases between. Here the CDR3 DNA reads TGTGCCAGCAGTGAAGGGACAGATTTATCTCAGCCCCAGCATTTT. Protein: CASSEGTDLSQPQHF.

This clone appeared a single time. This sequence joins TRBV27 and TRBJ1-6; no clear D gene. The germline CDR1 and CDR2 sequences are MNHEY and SMNVEV (reference sequence). Trimming removed 3 bases at V and 9 bases at J, with 15 bases between. The CDR3 totals 15 residues. The CDR3 nucleotides read TGTGCCAGCAGTTTGTCGTTAGCAACCAGTTCACCCCTCCACTTT. This translates into CASSLSLATSSPLHF.

The rearrangement links TRBV6-5 to TRBJ2-1; D not resolved. The CDR3 length is 13 residues. Per the germline V gene, CDR1 is MNHEY and CDR2 is SVGAGI. Trimming stripped 0 bases from V and 6 bases from J, with 6 bases between. The CDR3 nucleotides are TGTGCCAGCAGTTACTCGGGCCCCAATGAGCAGTTCTTC. It translates to CASSYSGPNEQFF.

This clone turned up a few times. The genes are TRBV5-4 and TRBJ2-7; maybe TRBD1 (8 bases). This CDR3 comprises 14 residues. V was pared by 2 bases and J by 4 bases, with 13 bases between. Germline V CDR1 and CDR2: SGHNT, YYREEE (reference sequence). The CDR3, as DNA: TGTGCCAGCAGCTTAGACAGGGGAGGGTACGAGCAGTACTTC. It encodes CASSLDRGGYEQYF.

The chain carries TRBV9 and TRBJ2-3, with D hard to call. This CDR3 has 15 amino acids. The V end lost 3 bases, the J end lost 0 bases, and 11 bases lay between the germline ends. Per the germline V gene, CDR1 is SGDLS and CDR2 is YYNGEE. Here the CDR3 DNA reads TGTGCCAGCAGCGAAAAAACAGCTAGCACAGATACGCAGTATTTT. This codes for CASSEKTASTDTQYF.

CDR3 amino acids: CASRPTGESEKLFF. The DNA for the CDR3 is TGTGCCAGCAGGCCGACAGGGGAGAGTGAAAAACTGTTTTTT. The rearrangement joins TRBV6-1 to TRBJ1-4; TRBD1 matches 8 bases. J was trimmed by 7 bases and V by 6 bases; bases with no gene match: 7. CDR3 length: 14 amino acids. CDR1 and CDR2 from the germline V gene are MNHNS and SASEGT.

This clone was found a few times. The chain uses TRBV19 and TRBJ2-7; possible D gene TRBD1, 8 bases. V was pared by 3 bases and J by 2 bases, with 14 bases between. Germline CDR1 LNHDA, CDR2 SQIVND (reference sequence). The CDR3 is 15 amino acids. The CDR3 region has the DNA TGTGCCAGTAGTATCGGGGGGACAGGACCCTACGAGCAGTACTTC. It translates to CASSIGGTGPYEQYF.

The gene calls are TRBV2 and TRBJ1-1; D is perhaps TRBD1 (5 bases). This CDR3 contains 14 residues. CDR1 is SNHLY, CDR2 FYNNEI, per germline. Trimming pared 6 bases from V and 1 base from J, leaving 12 bases between. This chain's CDR3 is CASRGGMANTEAFF. Written as DNA, the CDR3 is TGTGCCAGCAGGGGGGGGATGGCGAACACTGAAGCTTTCTTT.

The chain joins TRBV4-2 to TRBJ2-1, with 8 bases identical to TRBD2. V trimming: 0 bases; J trimming: 5 bases; junction bases outside the gene matches: 6. This CDR3 has 16 amino acids. Germline V gives CDR1 LGHNA, CDR2 YNFKEQ. CDR3 nucleotides: TGTGCCAGCAGCCAAGATCCCAGCGGGGGTAACAATGAGCAGTTCTTC. Its translation is CASSQDPSGGNNEQFF.

The rearrangement uses TRBV10-1 and TRBJ2-1, with TRBD2 as a possible D gene (5 bases). V lost 8 bases, J lost 7 bases, and 21 bases lay in between. The CDR3 is made up of 15 amino acids. Germline-derived CDR1 and CDR2 are WNHNN and SYGVQD (reference sequence). CDR3 in amino acids: CASSLDPAPGNEQFF. The CDR3 DNA is TGCGCCAGCTCACTCGACCCAGCTCCGGGAAATGAGCAGTTCTTC.

The rearrangement joins TRBV19 to TRBJ1-5; D is unclear. CDR3 size: 15 residues. Trimming left V 3 bases short and J 1 base short, with 10 bases between. The V gene's germline CDR1 is LNHDA and CDR2 SQIVND (reference sequence). The CDR3 is CASSIIILSNQPQHF. In DNA, the CDR3 is TGTGCCAGTAGTATTATTATTCTGAGCAATCAGCCCCAGCATTTT.

The chain is built from TRBV6-6 and TRBJ1-5; D gene unclear. The V gene lost 6 bases and the J gene lost 4 bases, with 19 bases spanning the gap. The CDR3 extends over 16 amino acids. Germline V gives CDR1 MNHNY, CDR2 SVGAGI (reference sequence). The CDR3 is CASRDPREEPNQPQHF. CDR3 nucleotides: TGTGCCAGCAGAGATCCGCGGGAGGAGCCAAATCAGCCCCAGCATTTT.

The chain combines TRBV5-1 with TRBJ1-1; 11 nucleotides agree with TRBD1. Per germline, CDR1 SGHRS and CDR2 YFSETQ. This CDR3 region has 15 residues. Trimming removed 4 bases from V and 5 bases from J; junction bases left unmatched: 7. For the CDR3, the DNA is TGCGCCAGCAGCCTGTGGACAGGGGGCTATACTGAAGCTTTCTTT. Residues: CASSLWTGGYTEAFF.

V usage is TRBV4-3 and J usage is TRBJ2-1; D is perhaps TRBD2 (5 bases). Germline CDR1 and CDR2: LGHNA and YSLEER. V shed 3 bases and J shed 5 bases, with 8 bases lying between them. This CDR3 is built from 13 residues. The CDR3 DNA sequence: TGCGCCAGCAGCCACGGACTGCACAATGAGCAGTTCTTC. This encodes CASSHGLHNEQFF.

This clone appeared a few times. The sample contains more than one DNA sequence encoding this CDR3. J is TRBJ1-2 and V is TRBV18, with 7 bases identical to TRBD1. The CDR3 loop spans 13 amino acids. Trimming cost V 3 bases and J 3 bases; bases outside gene matches: 1. Per the germline V gene, CDR1 is KGHSH and CDR2 is LQKENI. The CDR3 region is CASSPDRDYGYTF. The CDR3 bases are TGTGCCAGCTCACCCGACAGGGACTATGGCTACACCTTC.

The chain employs TRBV19 and TRBJ1-1, with TRBD1 as a possible D gene (6 bases). In germline, CDR1 is LNHDA, CDR2 SQIVND (reference sequence). This CDR3 spans 15 amino acids. The ends were cut back, 1 base at V and 0 bases at J, with 9 bases in the middle. The CDR3 region is CASSIVGDMNTEAFF. In nucleotides, the CDR3 is TGTGCCAGTAGTATAGTAGGGGACATGAACACTGAAGCTTTCTTT.

The chain joins TRBV7-2 to TRBJ1-5, with D maybe TRBD1 (6 bases). The CDR3 contains 14 residues. Germline values: CDR1 SGHTA, CDR2 FQGNSA. Between the trimmed V and J ends, which lost 4 bases and 7 bases, there was a span of 14 bases. The CDR3 region is CASSWRTEVQPQHF. CDR3 nucleotides: TGTGCCAGCAGCTGGCGGACAGAAGTACAGCCCCAGCATTTT.

J is TRBJ2-7 and V is TRBV30; D call uncertain. The V gene's germline CDR1 is GTSNPN and CDR2 SVGIG (reference sequence). The CDR3 length is 12 residues. V was cut by 0 bases and J by 4 bases, with 7 bases left in between. The CDR3 nucleotides are TGTGCCTGGAGTGTAGCCGGTTACGAGCAGTACTTC. This encodes CAWSVAGYEQYF.

This sequence joins TRBV18 and TRBJ1-4, with 7 bases fitting TRBD1. The V and J ends lost 5 bases and 7 bases, in that order; junction bases with no gene match: 16. Germline lookup yields CDR1 KGHSH and CDR2 LQKENI. This CDR3 is built from 17 residues. The CDR3 sequence is CASSSTGDLSLFEKLFF. The CDR3, as DNA: TGTGCCAGCTCATCAACAGGGGATTTGAGCTTATTTGAAAAACTGTTTTTT.